The next 3 T cell receptor beta chains were all read from a single sample in a study of T-cell memory formation after mild COVID-19. Using its own MiXCR run on the 5' RACE reads, TCRdb lists one record per CDR3 protein. The sample carries approximately 350,000 distinct CDR3 sequences, around 27% recorded once. The sample taken for sequencing was PBMCs or a T cell subset sorted from them (not recorded which). The receptors originated from an adult woman who had mild COVID-19 (a few samples of this study predate the infection). Cell type and time point are not known.

A word on this clonotype: Sequence at one end of the junction differs from germline and may be a read error. V usage is TRBV7-7 and J usage is TRBJ2-7; D may correspond to TRBD1 or TRBD2 (5 bases each). This CDR3 spans 14 amino acids. CDR1 and CDR2 from the germline V gene are SSHAT and FNYEAQ (reference sequence). The CDR3 DNA reads TGTGCTAGCAGCTTAACGGCAGGGAGCTACGAGCAGTACTTC. As protein: CASSLTAGSYEQYF.

The chain combines TRBV15 with TRBJ2-7; D gene uncertain. V was cut by 0 bases and J by 2 bases, with 5 bases left in between. Per the germline V gene, CDR1 is LNHNV and CDR2 is YYDKDF (reference sequence). The CDR3 runs 13 residues. The CDR3 coding sequence is TGTGCCACCAGCAGAGAGCCAACCTACGAGCAGTACTTC. The encoded protein is CATSREPTYEQYF.

The J gene is TRBJ2-2, the V gene TRBV20-1, with D possibly matching TRBD2 (6 bases). Between the trimmed V and J ends, which lost 5 bases and 6 bases, there was a span of 16 bases. The CDR3 has 14 residues. The V gene's germline CDR1 is DFQATT and CDR2 SNEGSKA (reference sequence). CDR3 protein: CSARSGAQAGELFF. The CDR3 nucleotides are TGCAGTGCTCGTAGCGGAGCGCAGGCCGGGGAGCTGTTTTTT.